This T cell receptor beta chain stems from a study of Graves' ophthalmopathy and Graves' hyperthyroidism. This clonotype was observed a handful of times. The authors amplified TCR beta CDR3 regions from RNA transcripts. An opening RT-PCR round employed HTBI primers and preceded a second-round multiplex PCR. MiXCR, run by TCRdb on the multiplex PCR reads, gives a single entry per CDR3 protein. The sample lists some 170,000 distinct CDR3 sequences; around two fifths were seen once. The germline V gene encodes CDR1 MGHRA and CDR2 YSYEKL. This CDR3 contains 16 residues. The germline V and J ends were trimmed by 0 bases and 2 bases, with 8 bases remaining between them.

The sequencing input was peripheral blood. The clonotype was recovered from a man aged 30-40 years with Graves' ophthalmopathy. This chain uses TRBV4-1 with TRBJ2-6, with D uncertain. The CDR3 loop reads CASSQENDPGANVLTF. CDR3 DNA: TGCGCCAGCAGCCAAGAAAACGACCCTGGGGCCAACGTCCTGACTTTC.